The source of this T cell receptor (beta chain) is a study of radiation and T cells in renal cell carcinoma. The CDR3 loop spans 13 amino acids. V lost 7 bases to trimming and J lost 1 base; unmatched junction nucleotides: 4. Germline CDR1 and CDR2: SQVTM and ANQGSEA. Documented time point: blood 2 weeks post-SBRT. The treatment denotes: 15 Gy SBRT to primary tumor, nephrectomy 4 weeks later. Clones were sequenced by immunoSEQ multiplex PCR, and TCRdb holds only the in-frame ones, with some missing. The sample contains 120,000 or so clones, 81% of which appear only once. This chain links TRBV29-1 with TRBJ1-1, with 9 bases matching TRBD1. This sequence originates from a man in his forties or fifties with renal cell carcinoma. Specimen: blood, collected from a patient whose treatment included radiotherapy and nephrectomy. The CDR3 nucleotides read TGCAGCGCGGGGGACAGGGAGAACACTGAAGCTTTCTTT. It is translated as CSAGDRENTEAFF.